A single sample gave rise to the 23 T cell receptor beta chains below, sequenced in a study of T cell responses to AZD1222 COVID-19 vaccine. The assay was immunoSEQ multiplex PCR, and TCRdb's table has in-frame clones only and misses some. The table lists 150,000 to 160,000 clones, 88% of them singletons. Material: peripheral blood, obtained on day 0 of AZD1222 vaccination. Receptors were obtained from an adult in good health.

This clone is judged medium-sized. J is TRBJ2-2 and V is TRBV27; unclear D gene. Trimming stripped 0 bases from V and 5 bases from J, with 7 bases between. This CDR3 region has 14 residues. The V gene's germline CDR1 is MNHEY and CDR2 SMNVEV (reference sequence). The CDR3 region has the DNA TGTGCCAGCAGTTTATCGGAGTTGACCGGGGAGCTGTTTTTT. Protein product: CASSLSELTGELFF.

The V and J genes are TRBV27 and TRBJ1-2, with 7 bases identical to TRBD1. This CDR3 spans 15 amino acids. Germline loops: CDR1 MNHEY, CDR2 SMNVEV (reference sequence). V trimming: 2 bases; J trimming: 8 bases; junction bases outside the gene matches: 11. CDR3 loop: CASSLTPTGLQGYTF. The CDR3 DNA sequence: TGTGCCAGCAGTTTAACCCCGACAGGGTTACAGGGCTACACCTTC.

This chain links TRBV3-1 (or the pseudogene TRBV3-2) with TRBJ2-7; D is undetermined. The CDR3 contains 13 residues. Per the germline V gene, CDR1 is LGHDT and CDR2 is YNNKEL (reference sequence). V was shortened by 6 bases and J by 3 bases, with 12 bases between the two germline ends. The CDR3 nucleotides read TGTGCCAGCAGGTATCAGACAAGCTACGAGCAGTACTTC. Its translation: CASRYQTSYEQYF.

This clone was counted a few times. The junction differs from germline at one of its ends, possibly a read error. The chain joins TRBV2 to TRBJ1-1; the D gene is possibly TRBD1 (5 bases). The CDR3 totals 12 residues. Germline V gene sequence: CDR1 SNHLY, CDR2 FYNNEI. The CDR3 DNA reads as TGTGCCAGTAGTGGGCAGGGTATGGGAGCTTTCTTT. Its protein product is CASSGQGMGAFF.

This chain connects TRBV12-3 or TRBV12-4 to TRBJ1-1; D is unclear. CDR3 size: 13 residues. V lost 5 bases, J lost 2 bases, and 9 bases lay in between. CDR3 sequence (DNA): TGTGCCAGCAGTCCGGGCAGCAACACTGAAGCTTTCTTT. Translating gives CASSPGSNTEAFF.

The chain uses TRBV6-6 and TRBJ1-1, with D possibly matching TRBD1 (5 bases). The CDR3 contains 14 residues. V dropped 2 bases and J dropped 4 bases, with 11 bases sitting between them. Germline assignment: CDR1 MNHNY and CDR2 SVGAGI (reference sequence). CDR3 nucleotide sequence: TGTGCCAGCAGTTACCGGGGCGAGGGCACTGAAGCTTTCTTT. Protein: CASSYRGEGTEAFF.

The V gene is TRBV29-1, the J gene TRBJ1-2; TRBD1 aligns across 7 bases. After removal of 3 bases from V and 4 bases from J, the junction contained 5 bases not matched to a gene. CDR3 size: 13 residues. The germline V gene encodes CDR1 SQVTM and CDR2 ANQGSEA. The CDR3, as DNA: TGCAGCGTTGAGCCACAGGGGACCTATGGCTACACCTTC. It translates to CSVEPQGTYGYTF.

The gene calls are TRBV27 and TRBJ1-1; 8 bases align to TRBD1. V lost 2 bases, J lost 0 bases, and 8 bases stayed unmatched. The CDR3 runs to 17 residues. Germline loops: CDR1 MNHEY, CDR2 SMNVEV (reference sequence). The CDR3 DNA reads as TGTGCCAGCAGTTTAAGCCAGGGGGCGTATATGAACACTGAAGCTTTCTTT. Translation gives CASSLSQGAYMNTEAFF.

The gene calls are TRBV29-1 and TRBJ2-4, with D maybe TRBD2 (7 bases). This CDR3 is built from 14 residues. V gave up 4 bases and J gave up 2 bases, with 12 bases separating them. Germline-derived CDR1 and CDR2 are SQVTM and ANQGSEA. CDR3 region: CSVVEGGSKNIQYF. In DNA form, the CDR3 reads TGCAGCGTTGTGGAGGGGGGGTCCAAAAACATTCAGTACTTC.

The CDR3 here is CASSRQGATNEKLFF. CDR3 DNA sequence: TGTGCCAGTAGTAGGCAGGGGGCAACTAATGAAAAACTGTTTTTT. The chain is built from TRBV19 and TRBJ1-4; 7 nucleotides align to TRBD1. Germline CDR1 LNHDA, CDR2 SQIVND (reference sequence). Trimming removed 4 bases from V and 0 bases from J; junction bases left unmatched: 2. The CDR3 runs 15 residues.

A word on this clone: One end of the junction is discordant with germline, which a read error may explain. This chain links TRBV7-2 with TRBJ2-3, with D possibly matching TRBD2 (6 bases). This CDR3 has 14 amino acids. Germline CDR1 reads SGHTA; CDR2 reads FQGNSA. The CDR3 nucleotides are TGTGCCAGCAGTTTAGAGGGAGGTCCAGATACGCAGTATTTT. Protein product: CASSLEGGPDTQYF.

This CDR3 reads CATSRDPGSNQPQHF. The CDR3 coding sequence is TGTGCCACCAGCAGAGATCCGGGTAGCAATCAGCCCCAGCATTTT. V is TRBV15 and J is TRBJ1-5, with D unclear. CDR3 length: 15 residues. Germline CDR1 LNHNV, CDR2 YYDKDF (reference sequence). Deletions cut 0 bases from V and 0 bases from J, with 6 bases between.

This clone was seen a handful of times. V usage is TRBV2 and J usage is TRBJ2-7; 10 nucleotides align to TRBD1. The J segment lost 5 bases and the V segment lost 6 bases, leaving 7 bases of the junction unmatched. Per germline, CDR1 SNHLY and CDR2 FYNNEI. This CDR3 contains 14 residues. The CDR3 region has the DNA TGTGCCAGCAGCGCCGGGACAGGGGTGAACGAGCAGTACTTC. It specifies CASSAGTGVNEQYF.

The V and J genes are TRBV19 and TRBJ1-2; 10 bases map to TRBD1. The germline CDR1 and CDR2 sequences are LNHDA and SQIVND (reference sequence). The trim removed 6 bases at V and 5 bases at J, leaving 15 bases unmatched. The CDR3 is 17 amino acids. Here the CDR3 reads CASRGPEGQGIWYGYTF. The CDR3 region has the DNA TGTGCCAGTAGAGGACCTGAGGGACAGGGGATCTGGTATGGCTACACCTTC.

V gene TRBV2 combines with J gene TRBJ2-1; D may be TRBD1 or TRBD2 (5 bases each). This CDR3 is built from 15 residues. Germline V CDR1 and CDR2: SNHLY, FYNNEI. Between the trimmed V and J ends, which lost 6 bases and 10 bases, there was a span of 22 bases. In DNA, the CDR3 is TGTGCCAGCAGAGGGGACCCACGATCCCAATCCGAGCAGTTCTTC. Protein sequence: CASRGDPRSQSEQFF. The full variable domain, with the rest looked up from reference TRBV2 and TRBJ2-1, is EPEVTQTPSHQVTQMGQEVILRCVPISNHLYFYWYRQILGQKVEFLVSFYNNEISEKSEIFDDQFSVERPDGSNFTLKIRSTKLEDSAMYFCASRGDPRSQSEQFFGPGTRLTVL.

The chain has TRBV7-6 and TRBJ2-7; 7 nucleotides align to TRBD1. CDR1 is SGHVS, CDR2 FNYEAQ, per germline. The V gene end was trimmed by 5 bases and the J gene end by 1 base; junction bases not matched to a gene: 11. This CDR3 spans 16 amino acids. The DNA of the CDR3 is TGTGCCAGCAGCGCTGAACGGACAGGACGTTCCTACGAGCAGTACTTC. This encodes CASSAERTGRSYEQYF.

The count of this clone is one. V usage is TRBV6-5 and J usage is TRBJ1-1; 11 bases are shared with TRBD1. Germline trimming cut 4 bases from V and 11 bases from J; bases unmatched to any gene: 9. The CDR3 covers 14 residues. From germline, CDR1 is MNHEY and CDR2 SVGAGI. In DNA form, the CDR3 reads TGTGCCAGCAGTTCCCGGGACAGGGGGTTGTCGGCTTTCTTT. Translation: CASSSRDRGLSAFF.

The chain joins TRBV5-1 to TRBJ2-5, with D perhaps TRBD1 or TRBD2 (5 bases each). Germline values: CDR1 SGHRS, CDR2 YFSETQ. The V end was cut by 0 bases, the J end by 1 base, with 19 bases between. There are 18 residues in the CDR3. The DNA of the CDR3 is TGCGCCAGCAGCTTGGCCAGGGCCCTACCCGGGACCCAAGAGACCCAGTACTTC. Translated, it gives CASSLARALPGTQETQYF.

The chain recombines TRBV5-1 with TRBJ2-7, with 11 bases aligning to TRBD1. The J segment lost 0 bases and the V segment lost 3 bases, leaving 5 bases of the junction unmatched. Per the germline V gene, CDR1 is SGHRS and CDR2 is YFSETQ. CDR3 length equals 16 residues. CDR3 sequence (DNA): TGCGCCAGCAGCTCGTCAGGACAGGGGGCCTCCTACGAGCAGTACTTC. This encodes CASSSSGQGASYEQYF. The full variable domain, rest sourced from reference TRBV5-1 and TRBJ2-7, is KAGVTQTPRYLIKTRGQQVTLSCSPISGHRSVSWYQQTPGQGLQFLFEYFSETQRNKGNFPGRFSGRQFSNSRSEMNVSTLELGDSALYLCASSSSGQGASYEQYFGPGTRLTVT.

This chain uses TRBV10-3 with TRBJ1-2, with D hard to call. The length of the CDR3 is 14 residues. Germline V CDR1 and CDR2: ENHRY, SYGVKD. V dropped 2 bases and J dropped 3 bases, with 10 bases sitting between them. The chain's CDR3 is CAISEAVSYYGYTF. The CDR3 coding sequence is TGTGCCATCAGTGAGGCGGTCAGCTACTATGGCTACACCTTC.

The rearrangement links TRBV5-1 to TRBJ2-3; 10 positions agree with TRBD2. V lost 4 bases, J lost 4 bases, and 3 bases stayed unmatched. Germline CDR1 and CDR2: SGHRS and YFSETQ. The CDR3 loop spans 14 amino acids. CDR3 in DNA: TGCGCCAGCAGCCCTAGCGGGGGCCCAGATACGCAGTATTTT. Amino acids: CASSPSGGPDTQYF.

This rearrangement joins TRBV6-7 to TRBJ1-6, with D possibly being TRBD1 (6 bases). TRBV6-7 is an ORF for which the function is uncertain. Trimming cost V 2 bases and J 0 bases, with 14 bases left between them. This CDR3 spans 18 amino acids. This chain's CDR3 is CASSYPEQGSSYNSPLHF. CDR3 sequence (DNA): TGTGCCAGCAGTTACCCTGAGCAGGGGAGCTCCTATAATTCACCCCTCCACTTT.

The rearrangement links TRBV15 to TRBJ2-3; TRBD2 aligns across 7 bases. The length of the CDR3 is 19 residues. Unmatched junction bases numbered 13, after V lost 0 bases and J lost 1 base. CDR1 is LNHNV, CDR2 YYDKDF, per germline (reference sequence). The CDR3 DNA follows: TGTGCCACCAGCAGAGATGAAAAGTCTAGCGGAGGACGCACAGATACGCAGTATTTT. It specifies CATSRDEKSSGGRTDTQYF. Combining the CDR3 with reference TRBV15 and TRBJ2-3 gives the whole variable domain DAMVIQNPRYQVTQFGKPVTLSCSQTLNHNVMYWYQQKSSQAPKLLFHYYDKDFNNEADTPDNFQSRRPNTSFCFLDIRSPGLGDTAMYLCATSRDEKSSGGRTDTQYFGPGTRLTVL.